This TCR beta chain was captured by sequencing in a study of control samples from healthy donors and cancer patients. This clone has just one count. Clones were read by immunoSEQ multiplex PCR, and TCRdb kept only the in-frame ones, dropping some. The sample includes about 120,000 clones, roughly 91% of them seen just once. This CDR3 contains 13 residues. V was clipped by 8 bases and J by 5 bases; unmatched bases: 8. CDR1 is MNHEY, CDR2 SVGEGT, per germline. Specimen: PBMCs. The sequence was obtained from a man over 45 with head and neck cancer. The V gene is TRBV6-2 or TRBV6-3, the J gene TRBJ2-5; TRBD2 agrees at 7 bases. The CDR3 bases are TGTGCCAGCCGTTGGCTAGCGGAGGAGACCCAGTACTTC. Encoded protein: CASRWLAEETQYF.